This T cell receptor (beta chain) was identified during a study of blood T cell repertoires in COVID-19. Study in general: Samples came from the United States, Italy and Spain, spanning acute and convalescent COVID-19. From T cells, B-cell-depleted T cells, or PBMCs came the material, which was cDNA or gDNA.

In the original analysis: Counts of nucleated cells, estimated from reference gene primer amplification, were obtained. Here immunoSEQ multiplex PCR was the method, and the copy in TCRdb shows in-frame clones only, minus some. The V and J calls and clone size come from that table; D and trimming were worked out from the DNA. The sample lists roughly 43,000 clones, nearly 70% occurring once. This clone was recorded only once. CDR1 is SGHTA, CDR2 FQGNSA, per germline. The CDR3 has 15 residues. Germline trimming cut 5 bases from V and 0 bases from J; bases unmatched to any gene: 4. This sequence originates from an elderly man with acute or convalescent COVID-19. The specimen sequenced was peripheral blood. V usage is TRBV7-2 and J usage is TRBJ2-3; 8 nucleotides align to TRBD2. The CDR3: CASSTTSGSTDTQYF. The CDR3 region has the DNA TGTGCCAGCAGCACAACTAGCGGAAGCACAGATACGCAGTATTTT.